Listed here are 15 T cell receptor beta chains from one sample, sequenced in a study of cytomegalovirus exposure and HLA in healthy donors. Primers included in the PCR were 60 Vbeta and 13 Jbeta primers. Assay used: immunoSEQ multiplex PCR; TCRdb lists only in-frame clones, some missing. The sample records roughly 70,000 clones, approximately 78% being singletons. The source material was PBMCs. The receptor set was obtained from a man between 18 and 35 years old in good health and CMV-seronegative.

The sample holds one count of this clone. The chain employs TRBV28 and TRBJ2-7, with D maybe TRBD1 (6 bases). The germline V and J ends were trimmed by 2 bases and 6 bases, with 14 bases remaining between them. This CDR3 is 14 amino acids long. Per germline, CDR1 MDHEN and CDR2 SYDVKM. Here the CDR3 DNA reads TGTGCCAGCAGTTTAGTCACCCAGGGGTTCGAGCAGTACTTC. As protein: CASSLVTQGFEQYF.

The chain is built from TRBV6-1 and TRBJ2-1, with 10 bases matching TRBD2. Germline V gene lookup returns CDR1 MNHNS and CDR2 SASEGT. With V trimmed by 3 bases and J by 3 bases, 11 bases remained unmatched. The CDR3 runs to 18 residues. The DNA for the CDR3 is TGTGCCAGCAGTGATAAAGCGGGGGGGTCCTCATACTACAATGAGCAGTTCTTC. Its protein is CASSDKAGGSSYYNEQFF.

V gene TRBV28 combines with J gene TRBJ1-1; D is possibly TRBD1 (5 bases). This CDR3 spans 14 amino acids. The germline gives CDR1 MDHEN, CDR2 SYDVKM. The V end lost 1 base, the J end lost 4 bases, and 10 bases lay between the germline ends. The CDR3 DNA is TGTGCCAGCAGTTTATTGGGGGGAGGCACTGAAGCTTTCTTT. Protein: CASSLLGGGTEAFF.

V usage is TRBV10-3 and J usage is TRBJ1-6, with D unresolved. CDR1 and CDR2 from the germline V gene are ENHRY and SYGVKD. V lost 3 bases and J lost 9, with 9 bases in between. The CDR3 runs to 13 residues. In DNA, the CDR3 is TGTGCCATCAGTGAACGGGGAGGTTCACCCCTCCACTTT. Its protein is CAISERGGSPLHF.

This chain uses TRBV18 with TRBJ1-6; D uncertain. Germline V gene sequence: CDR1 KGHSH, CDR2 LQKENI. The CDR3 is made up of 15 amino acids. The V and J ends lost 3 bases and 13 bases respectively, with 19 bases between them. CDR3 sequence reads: CASSPLESYNPPLHF. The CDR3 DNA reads TGTGCCAGCTCACCTTTGGAGTCCTATAATCCGCCCCTCCACTTT.

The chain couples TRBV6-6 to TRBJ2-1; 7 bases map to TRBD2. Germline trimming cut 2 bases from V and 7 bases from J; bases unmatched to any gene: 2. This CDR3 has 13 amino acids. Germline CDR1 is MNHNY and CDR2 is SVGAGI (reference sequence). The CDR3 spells CASSYGRGNEQFF. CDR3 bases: TGTGCCAGCAGTTACGGGCGGGGGAATGAGCAGTTCTTC.

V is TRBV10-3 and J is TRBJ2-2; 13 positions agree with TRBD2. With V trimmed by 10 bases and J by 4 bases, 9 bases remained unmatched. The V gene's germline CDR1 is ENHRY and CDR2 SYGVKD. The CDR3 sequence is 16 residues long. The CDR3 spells CATPGTSGAGTGELFF. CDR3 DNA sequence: TGTGCCACCCCCGGGACTAGCGGGGCTGGCACCGGGGAGCTGTTTTTT.

The CDR3 DNA is TGCGCCAGCTCACGACAGGTTTATGAAAAACTGTTTTTT. Amino acid sequence: CASSRQVYEKLFF. This sequence joins TRBV4-3 and TRBJ1-4; a possible D gene is TRBD1 (6 bases). Per germline, CDR1 LGHNA and CDR2 YSLEER. CDR3 length equals 13 residues. V was cut by 8 bases and J by 6 bases, with 13 bases left in between.

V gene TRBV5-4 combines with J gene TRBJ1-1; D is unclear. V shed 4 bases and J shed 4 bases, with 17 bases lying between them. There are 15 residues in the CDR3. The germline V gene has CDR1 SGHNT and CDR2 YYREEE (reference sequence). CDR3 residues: CASSGTKPHGTEAFF. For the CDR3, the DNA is TGTGCCAGCAGCGGTACGAAGCCCCACGGCACTGAAGCTTTCTTT.

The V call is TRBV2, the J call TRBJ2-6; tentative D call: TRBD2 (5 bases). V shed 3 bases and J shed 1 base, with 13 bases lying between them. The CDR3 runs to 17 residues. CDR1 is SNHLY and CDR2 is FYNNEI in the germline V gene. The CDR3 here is CASSEFASLSGANVLTF. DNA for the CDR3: TGTGCCAGCAGTGAGTTTGCTAGCTTGTCTGGGGCCAACGTCCTGACTTTC.

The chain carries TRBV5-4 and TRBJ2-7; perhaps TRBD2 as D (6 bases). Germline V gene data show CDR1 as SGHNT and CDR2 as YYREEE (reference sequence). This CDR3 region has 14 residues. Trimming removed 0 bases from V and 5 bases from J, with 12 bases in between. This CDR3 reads CASSLAPGVNEQYF. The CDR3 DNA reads TGTGCCAGCAGCTTGGCTCCGGGAGTGAACGAGCAGTACTTC.

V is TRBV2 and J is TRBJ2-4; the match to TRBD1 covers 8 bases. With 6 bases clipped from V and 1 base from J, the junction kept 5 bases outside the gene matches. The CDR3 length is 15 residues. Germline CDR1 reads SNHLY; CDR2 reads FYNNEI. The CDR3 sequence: CASRGQELAKNIQYF. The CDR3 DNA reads TGTGCCAGCAGGGGACAGGAGTTGGCCAAAAACATTCAGTACTTC.

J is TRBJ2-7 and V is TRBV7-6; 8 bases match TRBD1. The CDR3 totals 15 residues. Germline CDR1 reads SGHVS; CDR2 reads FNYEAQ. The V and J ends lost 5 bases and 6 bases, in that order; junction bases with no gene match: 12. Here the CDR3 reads CASSLEARGLLEQYF. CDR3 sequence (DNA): TGTGCCAGCAGCCTAGAGGCCAGGGGGCTGCTCGAGCAGTACTTC.

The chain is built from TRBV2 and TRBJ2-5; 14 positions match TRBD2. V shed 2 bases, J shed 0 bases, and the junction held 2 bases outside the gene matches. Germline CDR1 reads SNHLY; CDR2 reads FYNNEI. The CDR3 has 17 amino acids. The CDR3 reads CASSERTSGRYQETQYF. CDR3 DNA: TGTGCCAGCAGTGAAAGGACTAGCGGGAGGTACCAAGAGACCCAGTACTTC.

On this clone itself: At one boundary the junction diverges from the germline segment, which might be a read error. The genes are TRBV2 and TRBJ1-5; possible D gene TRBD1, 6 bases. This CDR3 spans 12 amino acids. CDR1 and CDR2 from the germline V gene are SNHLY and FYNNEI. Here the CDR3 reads CASSQGSQPQNF. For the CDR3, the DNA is TGTGCCAGCTCACAGGGTTCGCAGCCCCAGAATTTT.